The 9 T cell receptor beta chains in this list originate from one sample, sequenced in a study of cytomegalovirus exposure and HLA in healthy donors. 60 Vbeta and 13 Jbeta primers were used in PCR. TCRdb keeps only in-frame clones here, not all; method: immunoSEQ multiplex PCR. The sample consists of around 130,000 clones, roughly 70% of them appearing once. Material: PBMCs. The source is a woman in her thirties or forties in good health and CMV-seropositive.

This chain uses TRBV30 with TRBJ2-6; TRBD1 agrees at 8 bases. CDR1 is GTSNPN and CDR2 is SVGIG in the germline V gene (reference sequence). This CDR3 region has 16 residues. After removal of 1 base from V and 8 bases from J, the junction contained 10 bases not matched to a gene. CDR3 sequence reads: CAWSDGTGYSSNVLTF. The CDR3 nucleotides read TGTGCCTGGAGTGACGGGACAGGTTATTCGTCCAACGTCCTGACTTTC.

The chain is built from TRBV5-6 and TRBJ2-3; TRBD2 matches 8 bases. The junction had 7 bases not matched to a gene; V was cut back by 4 bases and J by 0 bases. The length of the CDR3 is 16 residues. CDR1 and CDR2 from the germline V gene are SGHDT and YYEEEE. CDR3 in amino acids: CASSLRAGASTDTQYF. Here the CDR3 DNA reads TGTGCCAGCAGCCTGAGAGCGGGGGCTAGCACAGATACGCAGTATTTT.

The genes are TRBV4-3 and TRBJ2-3, with D possibly TRBD2 on 7 matching bases. Germline CDR1 is LGHNA and CDR2 is YSLEER. V gave up 1 base and J gave up 0 bases, with 20 bases separating them. CDR3 length equals 19 residues. In DNA, the CDR3 is TGCGCCAGCAGCCAAGCTGCTACGGGGGGCTCATCTAGCACAGATACGCAGTATTTT. Its protein product is CASSQAATGGSSSTDTQYF.

This chain joins TRBV19 and TRBJ1-4; the D is unclear. Germline CDR1 is LNHDA and CDR2 is SQIVND (reference sequence). The V end lost 5 bases, the J end lost 0 bases, and 10 bases lay between the germline ends. The CDR3 loop spans 15 amino acids. The CDR3, as DNA: TGTGCCAGTAGTGCAGAGGAAACAACTAATGAAAAACTGTTTTTT. It encodes CASSAEETTNEKLFF.

V usage is TRBV7-7 and J usage is TRBJ2-5; tentative D call: TRBD2 (6 bases). CDR3 length: 15 amino acids. V was cut by 4 bases and J by 2 bases, with 14 bases left in between. Germline-derived CDR1 and CDR2 are SSHAT and FNYEAQ (reference sequence). CDR3 sequence: CASSSMRGPQETQYF. For the CDR3, the DNA is TGTGCCAGCAGCTCCATGCGGGGACCGCAAGAGACCCAGTACTTC.

This CDR3 is CASSQGGRWTDTQYF. The CDR3 region has the DNA TGTGCCAGCAGCCAGGGAGGGCGATGGACAGATACGCAGTATTTT. V gene TRBV6-1 combines with J gene TRBJ2-3, with 7 bases matching TRBD2. The CDR3 runs to 15 residues. V lost 6 bases and J lost 3; bases outside the gene matches: 9. Germline V gene data show CDR1 as MNHNS and CDR2 as SASEGT.

The V and J genes are TRBV7-3 and TRBJ2-6; 7 bases fit TRBD2. The CDR3 consists of 15 residues. V shed 5 bases and J 2 bases; nucleotides not matched to a gene: 3. Looked up from germline, CDR1 is SGHTA and CDR2 is FQGTGA. CDR3 residues: CASSPSGTGANVLTF. The CDR3 DNA is TGTGCCAGCAGCCCGAGCGGGACTGGGGCCAACGTCCTGACTTTC.

The chain has TRBV5-1 and TRBJ2-7, with 10 positions matching TRBD2. CDR3 length: 15 amino acids. Germline CDR1 reads SGHRS; CDR2 reads YFSETQ. V lost 0 bases to trimming and J lost 1 base; unmatched junction nucleotides: 1. DNA for the CDR3: TGCGCCAGCAGCTTGGGGACTAGCGGTTCCTACGAGCAGTACTTC. Translated: CASSLGTSGSYEQYF.

This clone was seen more than once but under ten times. The gene calls are TRBV10-2 and TRBJ1-1; D perhaps matches TRBD1 (6 bases). The germline V and J ends were trimmed by 7 bases and 1 base, with 10 bases remaining between them. Germline assignment: CDR1 WSHSY and CDR2 SAAADI. This CDR3 has 13 residues. This CDR3 is CASKMDRNTEAFF. The CDR3 region has the DNA TGCGCCAGCAAGATGGACAGGAACACTGAAGCTTTCTTT.